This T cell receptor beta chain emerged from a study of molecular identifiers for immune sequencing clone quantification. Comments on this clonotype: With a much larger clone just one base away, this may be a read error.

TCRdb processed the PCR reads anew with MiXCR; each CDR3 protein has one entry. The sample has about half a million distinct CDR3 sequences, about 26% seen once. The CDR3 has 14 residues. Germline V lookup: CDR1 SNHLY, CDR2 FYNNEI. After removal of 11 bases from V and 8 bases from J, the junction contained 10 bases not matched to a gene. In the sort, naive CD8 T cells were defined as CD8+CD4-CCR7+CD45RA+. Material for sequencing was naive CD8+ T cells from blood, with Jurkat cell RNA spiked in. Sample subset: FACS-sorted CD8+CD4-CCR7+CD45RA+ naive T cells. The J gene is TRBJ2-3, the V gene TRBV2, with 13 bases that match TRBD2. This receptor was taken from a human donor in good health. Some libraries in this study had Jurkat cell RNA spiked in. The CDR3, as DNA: TGTGCCGGAGGACTAGCGGGAGAACCAGGTACGCAGTATTTT. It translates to CAGGLAGEPGTQYF. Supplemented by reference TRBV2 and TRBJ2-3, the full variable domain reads EPEVTQTPSHQVTQMGQEVILRCVPISNHLYFYWYRQILGQKVEFLVSFYNNEISEKSEIFDDQFSVERPDGSNFTLKIRSTKLEDSAMYFCAGGLAGEPGTQYFGPGTRLTVL.